This TCR beta chain was sequenced in a study of T cells in Graves' hyperthyroidism and ophthalmopathy. The investigators amplified TCR beta CDR3 regions from RNA transcripts. TCR CDR3 underwent first-round RT-PCR with the HTBI primer set. TCRdb itself ran the multiplex PCR reads through MiXCR, one entry per CDR3 protein. The sample includes under 700,000 distinct CDR3 sequences, roughly 46% of them seen just once. Worth noting for this clonotype: Its antigen remains unknown.

Study outcomes and limitations: Ophthalmopathy prediction by the model preceded onset by a median about 6.3 months.

This CDR3 contains 14 residues. Germline loops: CDR1 LNHDA, CDR2 SQIVND (reference sequence). Between the trimmed V and J ends, which lost 11 bases and 5 bases, there was a span of 18 bases. The clonotype was recovered from a woman aged 18-29 years with Graves' hyperthyroidism. The J gene is TRBJ2-2, the V gene TRBV19, with a tentative D call TRBD2 (5 bases). Sequenced: peripheral blood or thyroid tissue (not recorded which). CDR3 nucleotides: TGTGCCTCAAGGTGGGGAGCTCGGACCGGGGAGCTGTTTTTT. Amino acids: CASRWGARTGELFF.